This T cell receptor beta chain was captured in a study of CD8 T cells in ankylosing spondylitis. The CDR3 loop spans 16 amino acids. Germline values: CDR1 SGHTA, CDR2 FQGNSA. V trimming: 0 bases; J trimming: 8 bases; junction bases outside the gene matches: 4. Study findings and constraints: Significant enrichment of disease-linked clones was reportedly seen in matched ankylosing spondylitis synovial fluid.

TCRdb re-analysed the 5' RACE reads in MiXCR, keeping a single row per CDR3 protein. The sample shows around 88,000 distinct CDR3 sequences, about 9% of them seen only once. This clonotype was seen a handful of times. As yet, its antigen is unknown. The source is a male donor with ankylosing spondylitis or in good health (not recorded which). The sample consisted of blood, either unsorted or a sorted T cell fraction (not recorded which). The chain joins TRBV7-2 to TRBJ2-1, with TRBD2 matching over 13 bases. The CDR3 region is CASSLALAGGLHEQFF. The CDR3 DNA sequence: TGTGCCAGCAGCTTAGCACTAGCGGGGGGGCTTCATGAGCAGTTCTTC.